The T cell receptor (beta chain) described here comes from a study of response to subunit inactivated influenza vaccine. Study-level results: The authors proposed limited new T cell recruitment per seasonal influenza vaccination.

Of note for this clonotype: Its antigen is currently unknown.

The V gene's germline CDR1 is DFQATT and CDR2 SNEGSKA (reference sequence). The CDR3 spans 15 residues. V shed 6 bases, J shed 7 bases, and the junction held 12 bases outside the gene matches. Each CDR3 protein is one row after TCRdb ran MiXCR on the RT-PCR reads. This sample yields hundreds of thousands of distinct CDR3 sequences, of which around 8% are seen a single time; about an eighth belongs to the top ten. Sequenced here: PBMCs from blood, sampled 23 months after vaccination. The receptor comes from a man in his fifties or sixties who received an inactivated influenza vaccine. The chain combines TRBV20-1 with TRBJ2-1, with 10 bases aligning to TRBD2. This CDR3 reads CSARNWASGGNEQFF. Written as DNA, the CDR3 is TGCAGTGCGAGGAATTGGGCTAGCGGGGGAAATGAGCAGTTCTTC.